This record concerns one T cell receptor beta chain sequence. Antigen unknown. CDR1 and CDR2 from the germline V gene are SGDLS and YYNGEE. This CDR3 is 16 amino acids long. Trimming shortened V by 0 bases and J by 2 bases, and 15 bases separated the two germline ends. The immunoSEQ assay was v3.0, run at survey level. Sequencing used immunoSEQ multiplex PCR; TCRdb keeps in-frame clones, though not all of them. The table has 42,000 or so clones, roughly nine tenths seen once. These data belong to a study of long-term antiretroviral therapy in people with HIV. Points from the study as a whole: Compared with controls, HIV repertoires showed narrower CDR3 length ranges.

The sequencing used unsorted PBMCs, collected 0.1 years before starting antiretroviral therapy. This chain links TRBV9 with TRBJ2-7; D not resolved. This receptor was taken from a woman in her forties or fifties with HIV. CDR3 sequence reads: CASSVATGATAYEQYF. CDR3 DNA sequence: TGTGCCAGCAGCGTAGCTACGGGTGCGACCGCCTACGAGCAGTACTTC.